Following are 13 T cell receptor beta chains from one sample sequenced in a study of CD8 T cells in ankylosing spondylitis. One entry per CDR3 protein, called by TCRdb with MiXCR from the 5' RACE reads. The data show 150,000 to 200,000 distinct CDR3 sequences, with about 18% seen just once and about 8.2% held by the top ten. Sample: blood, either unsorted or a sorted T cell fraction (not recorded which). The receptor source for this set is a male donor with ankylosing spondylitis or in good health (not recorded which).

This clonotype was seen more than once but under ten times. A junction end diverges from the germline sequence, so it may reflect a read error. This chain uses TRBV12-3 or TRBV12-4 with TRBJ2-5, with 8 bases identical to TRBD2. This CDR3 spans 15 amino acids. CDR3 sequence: CTSSLRAGVGETQYF. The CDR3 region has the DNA TGTACCAGCAGTTTACGAGCGGGAGTGGGCGAGACCCAGTACTTC.

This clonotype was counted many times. Here the CDR3 reads CASSLDRGQDNEQFF. The CDR3 nucleotides read TGCGCCAGCAGCTTGGACAGGGGGCAAGACAATGAGCAGTTCTTC. The chain carries TRBV5-1 and TRBJ2-1; TRBD1 aligns across 9 bases. Trimming took 0 bases from V and 5 from J; bases not matched to a gene: 3. The CDR3 runs to 15 residues. Germline CDR1 SGHRS, CDR2 YFSETQ.

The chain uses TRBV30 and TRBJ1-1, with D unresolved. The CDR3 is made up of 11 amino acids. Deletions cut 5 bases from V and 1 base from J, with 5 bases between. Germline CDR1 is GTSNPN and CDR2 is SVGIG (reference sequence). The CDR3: CAWARNTEAFF. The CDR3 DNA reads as TGTGCCTGGGCAAGGAACACTGAAGCTTTCTTT. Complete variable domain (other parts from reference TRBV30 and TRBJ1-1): SQTIHQWPATLVQPVGSPLSLECTVEGTSNPNLYWYRQAAGRGLQLLFYSVGIGQISSEVPQNLSASRPQDRQFILSSKKLLLSDSGFYLCAWARNTEAFFGQGTRLTVV.

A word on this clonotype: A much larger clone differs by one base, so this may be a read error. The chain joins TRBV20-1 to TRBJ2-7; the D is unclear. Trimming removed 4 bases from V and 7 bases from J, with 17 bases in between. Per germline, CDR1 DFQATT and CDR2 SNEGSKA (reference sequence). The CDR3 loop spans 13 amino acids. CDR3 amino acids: CSANWKGEREQYF. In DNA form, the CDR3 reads TGCAGTGCTAACTGGAAGGGCGAACGGGAGCAGTACTTC.

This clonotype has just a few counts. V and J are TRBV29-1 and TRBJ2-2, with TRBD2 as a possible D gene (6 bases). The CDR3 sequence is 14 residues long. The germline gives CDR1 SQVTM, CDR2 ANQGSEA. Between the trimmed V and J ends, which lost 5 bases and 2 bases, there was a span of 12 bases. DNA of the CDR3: TGCAGCGTTCTGGGACTCTCAAACACCGGGGAGCTGTTTTTT. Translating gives CSVLGLSNTGELFF.

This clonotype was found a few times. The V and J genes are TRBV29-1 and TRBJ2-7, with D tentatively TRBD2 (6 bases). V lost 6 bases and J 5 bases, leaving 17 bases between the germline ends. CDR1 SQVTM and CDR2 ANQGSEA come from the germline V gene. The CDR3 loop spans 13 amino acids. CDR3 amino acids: CSVLGGVRHEQYF. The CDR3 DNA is TGCAGCGTACTCGGCGGGGTGAGACACGAGCAGTACTTC.

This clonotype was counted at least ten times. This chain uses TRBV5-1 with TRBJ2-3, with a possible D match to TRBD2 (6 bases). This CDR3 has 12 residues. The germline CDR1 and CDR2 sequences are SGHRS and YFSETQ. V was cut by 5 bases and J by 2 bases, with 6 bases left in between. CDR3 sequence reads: CASRLATDTQYF. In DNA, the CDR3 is TGCGCCAGCAGACTAGCCACAGATACGCAGTATTTT.

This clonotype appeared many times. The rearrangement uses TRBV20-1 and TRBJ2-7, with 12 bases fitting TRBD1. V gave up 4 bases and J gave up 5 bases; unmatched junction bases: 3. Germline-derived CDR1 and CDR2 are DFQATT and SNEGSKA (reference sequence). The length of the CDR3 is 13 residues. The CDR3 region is CSATGTGGDEQYF. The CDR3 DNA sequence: TGCAGTGCTACCGGGACAGGGGGCGACGAGCAGTACTTC.

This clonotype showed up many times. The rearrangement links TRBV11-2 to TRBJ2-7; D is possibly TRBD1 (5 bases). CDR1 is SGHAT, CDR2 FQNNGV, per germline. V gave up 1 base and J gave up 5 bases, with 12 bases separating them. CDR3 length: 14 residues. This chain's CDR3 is CASSLVQGSHEQYF. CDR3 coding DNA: TGTGCCAGCAGCTTAGTGCAGGGTAGCCACGAGCAGTACTTC.

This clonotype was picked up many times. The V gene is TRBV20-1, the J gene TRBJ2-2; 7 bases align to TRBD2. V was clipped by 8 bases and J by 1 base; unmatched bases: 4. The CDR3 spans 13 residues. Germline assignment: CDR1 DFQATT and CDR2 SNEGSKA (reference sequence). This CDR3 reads CSNERENTGELFF. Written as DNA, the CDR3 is TGCAGTAACGAGCGGGAGAACACCGGGGAGCTGTTTTTT.

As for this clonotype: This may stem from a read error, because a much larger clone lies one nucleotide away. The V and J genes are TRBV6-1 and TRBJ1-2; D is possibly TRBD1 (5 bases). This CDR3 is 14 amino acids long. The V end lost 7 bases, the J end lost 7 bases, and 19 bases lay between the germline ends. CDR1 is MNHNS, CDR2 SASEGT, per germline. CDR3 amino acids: CASTPRGEAGGYTF. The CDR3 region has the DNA TGTGCCAGCACTCCCCGAGGGGAGGCTGGTGGCTACACCTTC.

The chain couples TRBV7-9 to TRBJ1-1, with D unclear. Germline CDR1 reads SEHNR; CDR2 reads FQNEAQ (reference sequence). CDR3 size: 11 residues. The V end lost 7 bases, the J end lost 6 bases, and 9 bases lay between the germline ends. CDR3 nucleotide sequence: TGTGCCAGCACCCTTGATTCTGAAGCTTTCTTT. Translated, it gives CASTLDSEAFF.

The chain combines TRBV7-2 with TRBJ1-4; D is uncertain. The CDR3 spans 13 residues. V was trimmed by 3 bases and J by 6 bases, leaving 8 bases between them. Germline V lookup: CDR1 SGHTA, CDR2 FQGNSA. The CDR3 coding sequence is TGTGCCAGCAGCTTTTCGGTGGATGAAAAACTGTTTTTT. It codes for CASSFSVDEKLFF.